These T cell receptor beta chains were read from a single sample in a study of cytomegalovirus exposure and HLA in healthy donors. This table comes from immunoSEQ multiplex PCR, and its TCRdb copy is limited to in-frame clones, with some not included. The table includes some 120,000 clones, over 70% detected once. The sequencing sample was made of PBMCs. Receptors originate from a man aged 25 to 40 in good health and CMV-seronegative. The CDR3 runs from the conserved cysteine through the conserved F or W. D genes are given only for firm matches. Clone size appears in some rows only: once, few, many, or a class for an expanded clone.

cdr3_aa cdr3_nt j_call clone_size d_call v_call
CAISESPRGEFPGTSGDEQYF TGTGCCATCAGTGAGTCGCCCAGGGGGGAATTCCCCGGGACTAGCGGGGACGAGCAGTACTTC TRBJ2-7 NA TRBD2 TRBV10-3
CASSRETREEANYGYTF TGTGCCAGCAGCCGGGAGACAAGGGAGGAAGCTAACTATGGCTACACCTTC TRBJ1-2 NA NA TRBV28
CASSQEGLTGGAFF TGCGCCAGCAGCCAAGAGGGGCTCACCGGGGGTGCTTTCTTT TRBJ1-1 few NA TRBV4-3
CGAGESSYNEQFF TGCGGGGCGGGAGAGAGCTCCTACAATGAGCAGTTCTTC TRBJ2-1 NA TRBD2 TRBV6-5
CASGLGMGQGVQETQYF TGTGCTAGTGGTTTGGGGATGGGACAGGGGGTCCAAGAGACCCAGTACTTC TRBJ2-5 NA TRBD1 TRBV12-5
CASSFRNSQGGYTF TGTGCCAGCAGCTTCCGTAATAGCCAGGGTGGCTACACCTTC TRBJ1-2 NA NA TRBV7-2
CASLWLSSGNYGYTF TGTGCCAGCCTATGGCTCTCTTCAGGGAACTATGGCTACACCTTC TRBJ1-2 once NA TRBV19
CASTPGTFTEAFF TGTGCCAGCACCCCAGGGACATTTACTGAAGCTTTCTTT TRBJ1-1 few NA TRBV6-1
CASSLTGARGEKAFF TGCGCCAGCAGCCTAACAGGGGCGCGCGGTGAAAAAGCTTTCTTT TRBJ1-1 NA TRBD1 TRBV5-1
CASRRDGGGNTEAFF TGTGCCAGCCGGAGGGACGGTGGAGGTAACACTGAAGCTTTCTTT TRBJ1-1 few NA TRBV2
CASSSDPIYGYTF TGCGCCAGCAGCTCAGATCCGATCTATGGCTACACCTTC TRBJ1-2 NA NA TRBV5-1
CASSLSNQETQYF TGCGCCAGCAGCTTGAGCAATCAAGAGACCCAGTACTTC TRBJ2-5 NA NA TRBV5-1
CATSGGDRWNTGELFF TGTGCCACCAGCGGCGGGGACAGGTGGAACACCGGGGAGCTGTTTTTT TRBJ2-2 NA TRBD1 TRBV15
CASSLRLWTEAFF TGTGCCAGCAGCTTAAGACTGTGGACTGAAGCTTTCTTT TRBJ1-1 NA NA TRBV11-2
CASSRPGTGFYGYTF TGTGCCAGCAGCCGTCCCGGGACAGGCTTCTATGGCTACACCTTC TRBJ1-2 NA TRBD1 TRBV6-1
CASSSGQIAYEQYF TGTGCCAGCAGCTCGGGACAGATAGCCTACGAGCAGTACTTC TRBJ2-7 few TRBD1 TRBV7-8
CASSSQTVGTDTQYF TGTGCCAGCAGCTCTCAGACAGTGGGCACAGATACGCAGTATTTT TRBJ2-3 NA NA TRBV7-2